These 13 T cell receptor beta chains originate from one sample sequenced in a study of cytomegalovirus exposure and HLA in healthy donors. TCRdb keeps only in-frame clones here, not all; method: immunoSEQ multiplex PCR. The sample carries under 250,000 clones, around 87% recorded once. The sequencing input was PBMCs. These receptors were collected from a man aged 18-30 years in good health and CMV-seronegative.

In its sample, this clone was seen a few times. The rearrangement links TRBV7-9 to TRBJ1-2; 8 positions agree with TRBD1. CDR1 is SEHNR and CDR2 is FQNEAQ in the germline V gene (reference sequence). This CDR3 is 11 amino acids long. V dropped 4 bases and J dropped 12; count of bases not matched to a gene: 4. DNA of the CDR3: TGTGCCAGCAGCTCCATGACAGGGGACACCTTC. It yields the protein CASSSMTGDTF.

Turning to this clone: A junction end diverges from the germline sequence, so it may reflect a read error. The V gene is TRBV4-2, the J gene TRBJ1-6, with a tentative D call TRBD1 (6 bases). The CDR3 covers 15 residues. CDR1 is LGHNA and CDR2 is YNFKEQ in the germline V gene. CDR3 bases: TGTGCCAGCAGCAAAGATGTGCAGGGGAATTCACCCCTCCACTTT. Protein product: CASSKDVQGNSPLHF.

The chain couples TRBV6-6 to TRBJ2-6; the D is unclear. Trimming took off 8 bases at V and 0 bases at J, with 11 bases between the two ends. Germline CDR1 MNHNY, CDR2 SVGAGI (reference sequence). The CDR3 has 15 residues. CDR3 sequence (DNA): TGTGCCAGCCTACCTAGAGGCTCTGGGGCCAACGTCCTGACTTTC. Its translation is CASLPRGSGANVLTF.

The rearrangement links TRBV7-2 to TRBJ2-7, with D possibly matching TRBD2 (5 bases). The V gene lost 2 bases and the J gene lost 2 bases, with 10 bases spanning the gap. This CDR3 spans 14 amino acids. From germline, CDR1 is SGHTA and CDR2 FQGNSA. The CDR3 sequence is CASSLYGVTYEQYF. For the CDR3, the DNA is TGTGCCAGCAGCTTATACGGGGTTACCTACGAGCAGTACTTC.

The chain combines TRBV28 with TRBJ1-5; the D gene is possibly TRBD1 (6 bases). Per germline, CDR1 MDHEN and CDR2 SYDVKM. The CDR3 is 16 amino acids. V dropped 4 bases and J dropped 0 bases, with 13 bases sitting between them. This chain's CDR3 is CASSSRGGYSNQPQHF. CDR3 nucleotides: TGTGCCAGCAGTTCCCGTGGGGGCTATAGCAATCAGCCCCAGCATTTT.

The rearrangement joins TRBV7-4 to TRBJ2-1; 9 bases agree with TRBD1. Germline V gene sequence: CDR1 SGHVT, CDR2 SQSDAQ. This CDR3 has 16 residues. The V gene end was trimmed by 4 bases and the J gene end by 6 bases; junction bases not matched to a gene: 10. CDR3 region: CASSSDRGPHLNEQFF. CDR3 DNA sequence: TGTGCCAGCAGCTCGGACAGGGGTCCTCACCTCAATGAGCAGTTCTTC.

The gene calls are TRBV11-2 and TRBJ1-2; no definite D call. CDR1 is SGHAT and CDR2 is FQNNGV in the germline V gene. The CDR3 sequence is 12 residues long. The ends were cut back, 3 bases at V and 6 bases at J, with 8 bases in the middle. The CDR3 protein is CASSFPPHGYTF. CDR3 nucleotides: TGTGCCAGCAGCTTTCCCCCTCATGGCTACACCTTC.

CDR3 protein: CASSRVGTGELFF. As DNA, the CDR3 is TGCGCCAGCAGTCGGGTTGGCACCGGGGAGCTGTTTTTT. The chain employs TRBV10-1 and TRBJ2-2; D remains unclear. This CDR3 has 13 amino acids. In germline, CDR1 is WNHNN, CDR2 SYGVQD (reference sequence). V gave up 5 bases and J gave up 4 bases, with 8 bases separating them.

The chain uses TRBV6-5 and TRBJ2-1, with 7 positions matching TRBD1. The germline gives CDR1 MNHEY, CDR2 SVGAGI. The CDR3 is 15 amino acids. V dropped 5 bases and J dropped 3; count of bases not matched to a gene: 7. CDR3 in DNA: TGTGCCAGCAGTCCCCCGGGACAGTACTACAATGAGCAGTTCTTC. The encoded protein is CASSPPGQYYNEQFF.

This clone was seen a single time. The chain is built from TRBV4-3 and TRBJ1-1; TRBD1 might be the D (5 bases). The CDR3 covers 16 residues. CDR1 LGHNA and CDR2 YSLEER come from the germline V gene. The V end was cut by 2 bases, the J end by 0 bases, with 13 bases between. The CDR3 bases are TGCGCCAGCAGCCAACCTATGACAGTTATGAACACTGAAGCTTTCTTT. Translation gives CASSQPMTVMNTEAFF.

In the case of this clone: This sample also contains other DNA sequences that code for the same CDR3. V is TRBV28 and J is TRBJ2-1; TRBD1 agrees at 11 bases. The ends lost 2 bases at V and 3 bases at J; junction bases unmatched: 3. CDR1 MDHEN and CDR2 SYDVKM come from the germline V gene. The CDR3 sequence is 16 residues long. The chain's CDR3 is CASSLPGTGGYNEQFF. Here the CDR3 DNA reads TGTGCCAGCAGTTTACCCGGGACAGGGGGCTACAATGAGCAGTTCTTC.

The DNA for the CDR3 is TGTGCCAGCAGGTCCGGACAGTACTATGGCTACACCTTC. This gives the protein CASRSGQYYGYTF. This chain uses TRBV28 with TRBJ1-2; possible D gene TRBD1, 6 bases. The CDR3 has 13 amino acids. Trimming took 6 bases from V and 3 from J, leaving 11 bases between them. Germline CDR1 MDHEN, CDR2 SYDVKM.

This clone was counted once. This rearrangement joins TRBV4-3 to TRBJ1-2; a weak D match, TRBD1 (6 bases). The CDR3 loop spans 14 amino acids. Germline V lookup: CDR1 LGHNA, CDR2 YSLEER. Trimming took 1 base from V and 5 from J, leaving 11 bases between them. Here the CDR3 reads CASSQARDMYGYTF. The DNA for the CDR3 is TGCGCCAGCAGCCAAGCCCGGGACATGTATGGCTACACCTTC.